The 3 T cell receptor beta chains in this list originate from one sample, sequenced in a study of somatic mutations in cytotoxic T cells in rheumatoid arthritis. TCRdb's copy holds only in-frame clones and misses some; the assay was immunoSEQ multiplex PCR. The repertoire has approximately 12,000 clones, roughly four fifths of them found once; the top ten carry 12% to 15%. The source material was CD8+ T cells sorted from blood. These receptors originate from an older woman in good health.

The gene calls are TRBV14 and TRBJ1-4, with no clear D. Germline assignment: CDR1 SGHDN and CDR2 FVKESK. The CDR3 covers 18 residues. V lost 0 bases and J lost 0, with 14 bases in between. DNA of the CDR3: TGTGCCAGCAGCCAAGATCTGGGTCGCGGGGCAACTAATGAAAAACTGTTTTTT. It yields the protein CASSQDLGRGATNEKLFF.

The chain links TRBV18 to TRBJ1-4; tentatively, D is TRBD1 (5 bases). The germline gives CDR1 KGHSH, CDR2 LQKENI. V lost 3 bases, J lost 5 bases, and 10 bases lay in between. This CDR3 is 14 amino acids long. In DNA, the CDR3 is TGTGCCAGCTCACCTAGGGGTTCCAATGAAAAACTGTTTTTT. The encoded protein is CASSPRGSNEKLFF.

This chain joins TRBV27 and TRBJ2-2, with TRBD2 matching over 12 bases. The germline gives CDR1 MNHEY, CDR2 SMNVEV (reference sequence). Unmatched junction bases numbered 4, after V lost 4 bases and J lost 4 bases. This CDR3 has 16 amino acids. CDR3 sequence: CASSSGLAGLTGELFF. CDR3 coding DNA: TGTGCCAGCAGTTCCGGACTAGCGGGGCTCACCGGGGAGCTGTTTTTT.